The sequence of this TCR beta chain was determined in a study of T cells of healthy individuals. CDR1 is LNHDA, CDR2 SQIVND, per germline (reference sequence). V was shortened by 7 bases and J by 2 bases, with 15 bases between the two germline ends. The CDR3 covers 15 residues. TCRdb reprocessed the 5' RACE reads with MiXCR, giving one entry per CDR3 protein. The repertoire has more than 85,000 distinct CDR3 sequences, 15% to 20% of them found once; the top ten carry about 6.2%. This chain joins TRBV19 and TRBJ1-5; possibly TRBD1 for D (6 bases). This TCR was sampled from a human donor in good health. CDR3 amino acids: CASTSTGEGNQPQHF. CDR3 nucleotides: TGTGCCAGTACCTCGACAGGTGAGGGCAATCAGCCCCAGCATTTT.